These 11 T cell receptor beta chains were sequenced from one sample in a study of molecular identifiers for immune sequencing clone quantification. TCRdb re-analysed the PCR reads in MiXCR, keeping a single row per CDR3 protein. In the table there are about 640,000 distinct CDR3 sequences, 15% to 20% of which are singletons. Sequenced sample: naive CD8+ T cells from blood, with Jurkat cell RNA spiked in. Subset here: FACS-sorted CD8+CD4-CCR7+CD45RA+ naive T cells. All receptors derive from a human donor in good health. Some libraries in this study had Jurkat cell RNA spiked in.

This clonotype was recorded a few times. This chain uses TRBV15 with TRBJ1-5; 7 nucleotides agree with TRBD1. After removal of 4 bases from V and 13 bases from J, the junction contained 16 bases not matched to a gene. This CDR3 spans 15 amino acids. In germline, CDR1 is LNHNV, CDR2 YYDKDF (reference sequence). The CDR3 loop reads CATSIGTEGRLIQHF. CDR3 nucleotides: TGTGCCACCAGCATTGGGACAGAGGGGAGGCTGATACAGCATTTT.

There are a few counts of this clonotype. The chain links TRBV4-3 to TRBJ2-1; possible D gene TRBD2, 7 bases. Germline V gives CDR1 LGHNA, CDR2 YSLEER. The CDR3 is 18 residues long. V lost 3 bases and J lost 6, with 24 bases in between. The DNA for the CDR3 is TGCGCCAGCAGCCAGGGGGGACACTTTGGACTAGGAAGCAATGAGCAGTTCTTC. Its translation is CASSQGGHFGLGSNEQFF.

This clonotype was seen at least ten times. The rearrangement uses TRBV20-1 and TRBJ1-1; D not certain. The CDR3 runs to 14 residues. CDR1 DFQATT and CDR2 SNEGSKA come from the germline V gene (reference sequence). With 0 bases removed from V and 7 bases from J, the gap between germline ends came to 15 bases. CDR3 amino acids: CSARDLRGGLEAFF. DNA of the CDR3: TGCAGTGCTAGAGATTTACGGGGAGGACTTGAAGCTTTCTTT.

In this sample, this clonotype turned up many times. CDR3 amino acids: CASSLALGSTGELFF. The CDR3 bases are TGTGCCAGCAGCTTGGCATTGGGGAGCACCGGGGAGCTGTTTTTT. V is TRBV5-6 and J is TRBJ2-2, with D maybe TRBD2 (5 bases). Trimming removed 0 bases at V and 4 bases at J, with 10 bases between. CDR1 and CDR2 from the germline V gene are SGHDT and YYEEEE. The CDR3 sequence is 15 residues long.

This clonotype was counted between two and nine times. This chain connects TRBV24-1 to TRBJ2-1; D is ambiguous. CDR1 is KGHDR, CDR2 SFDVKD, per germline. The CDR3 covers 12 residues. V lost 5 bases and J 8 bases, leaving 9 bases between the germline ends. The CDR3 DNA follows: TGTGCCACCAGTGGTACGACTGATGAGCAGTTCTTC. It yields the protein CATSGTTDEQFF.

This clonotype appeared many times. This rearrangement joins TRBV5-1 to TRBJ2-7; 10 bases map to TRBD1. J gave up 2 bases and V 4 bases, and 6 bases lay outside the gene matches. Germline CDR1 SGHRS, CDR2 YFSETQ. The CDR3 consists of 15 residues. CDR3 DNA: TGCGCCAGCAGCCCAAGGACAGGGGGAGCCTACGAGCAGTACTTC. This sequence encodes CASSPRTGGAYEQYF.

This clonotype was seen more than once but under ten times. V is TRBV2 and J is TRBJ1-2; unclear D gene. The V end lost 0 bases, the J end lost 4 bases, and 15 bases lay between the germline ends. The CDR3 length is 16 residues. Germline V gene data show CDR1 as SNHLY and CDR2 as FYNNEI. Here the CDR3 reads CASSEAEVRILYGYTF. In DNA, the CDR3 is TGTGCCAGCAGTGAAGCGGAGGTACGGATTCTCTATGGCTACACCTTC.

This clonotype was counted at least ten times. The CDR3 DNA reads as TGCAGCGTTGAGTTCCAGGGGGCGCGGTACGAGCAGTACTTC. This sequence encodes CSVEFQGARYEQYF. The genes are TRBV29-1 and TRBJ2-7, with 8 bases identical to TRBD1. V was pared by 3 bases and J by 4 bases, with 8 bases of the junction left unmatched. The CDR3 has 14 residues. Germline CDR1 SQVTM, CDR2 ANQGSEA.

This clonotype was observed at least ten times. The chain has TRBV6-5 and TRBJ1-2, with TRBD1 as a possible D gene (5 bases). This CDR3 is 15 amino acids long. The germline V and J ends were trimmed by 0 bases and 4 bases, with 12 bases remaining between them. The germline CDR1 and CDR2 sequences are MNHEY and SVGAGI. Here the CDR3 reads CASSYSYGGTYGYTF. DNA for the CDR3: TGTGCCAGCAGTTACTCTTACGGGGGGACCTATGGCTACACCTTC.

With regard to this clonotype: This may come from a read error, since a much larger clone is one base off. The chain combines TRBV29-1 with TRBJ1-1; D remains ambiguous. The length of the CDR3 is 13 residues. Between the trimmed V and J ends, which lost 5 bases and 6 bases, there was a span of 16 bases. The germline gives CDR1 SQVTM, CDR2 ANQGSEA. CDR3 region: CSVYEPGMAEAFF. CDR3 DNA: TGCAGCGTTTATGAGCCTGGGATGGCTGAAGCTTTCTTT.

This clonotype was seen ten or more times. The V call is TRBV28, the J call TRBJ2-7; D is unclear. Per the germline V gene, CDR1 is MDHEN and CDR2 is SYDVKM. The V end lost 6 bases, the J end lost 4 bases, and 13 bases lay between the germline ends. The CDR3 covers 13 residues. In DNA, the CDR3 is TGTGCCAGCAGCCCGCCCTACAATTACGAGCAGTACTTC. As protein: CASSPPYNYEQYF.